Below are 17 T cell receptor beta chains sequenced from a single sample in a study of cytomegalovirus exposure and HLA in healthy donors. It was with 60 Vbeta and 13 Jbeta primers that the PCR ran. Generated by immunoSEQ multiplex PCR, the TCRdb table keeps only in-frame clones and is missing some. The table lists around 160,000 clones, approximately 79% of them singletons. The sequencing input was PBMCs. These receptors originate from a human donor in good health.

The chain links TRBV15 to TRBJ2-1; 7 bases line up with TRBD2. This CDR3 spans 17 amino acids. Looked up from germline, CDR1 is LNHNV and CDR2 is YYDKDF (reference sequence). V lost 2 bases and J lost 5; bases outside the gene matches: 12. CDR3 in amino acids: CATSRLVGIAGDNEQFF. CDR3 nucleotide sequence: TGTGCCACCAGCAGATTAGTTGGCATCGCGGGGGACAATGAGCAGTTCTTC.

This chain joins TRBV15 and TRBJ1-1; D may be TRBD1 (5 bases). V gave up 5 bases and J gave up 8 bases, with 15 bases separating them. This CDR3 is built from 13 residues. Germline V gene data show CDR1 as LNHNV and CDR2 as YYDKDF (reference sequence). CDR3: CATSQGRGSEAFF. The CDR3 nucleotides read TGTGCCACCAGCCAAGGGAGGGGCTCCGAAGCTTTCTTT. Based on the CDR3 plus reference TRBV15 and TRBJ1-1, the full variable domain is DAMVIQNPRYQVTQFGKPVTLSCSQTLNHNVMYWYQQKSSQAPKLLFHYYDKDFNNEADTPDNFQSRRPNTSFCFLDIRSPGLGDTAMYLCATSQGRGSEAFFGQGTRLTVV.

This chain links TRBV27 with TRBJ2-5; 11 bases map to TRBD2. Germline V lookup: CDR1 MNHEY, CDR2 SMNVEV (reference sequence). This CDR3 is built from 18 residues. The J segment lost 4 bases and the V segment lost 2 bases, leaving 12 bases of the junction unmatched. The CDR3 sequence is CASSLPLAGAAVRETQYF. The CDR3 nucleotides read TGTGCCAGCAGTTTACCACTAGCGGGGGCTGCGGTGCGAGAGACCCAGTACTTC.

The chain uses TRBV9 and TRBJ2-2; tentative D call: TRBD2 (6 bases). V was pared by 0 bases and J by 6 bases, with 21 bases between. CDR3 size: 18 residues. CDR1 and CDR2 from the germline V gene are SGDLS and YYNGEE. The CDR3 reads CASSVDLSAGGMAGELFF. CDR3 DNA: TGTGCCAGCAGCGTAGACCTTTCAGCGGGCGGTATGGCCGGGGAGCTGTTTTTT. The entire variable domain, with the rest obtained from reference TRBV9 and TRBJ2-2, is as follows: DSGVTQTPKHLITATGQRVTLRCSPRSGDLSVYWYQQSLDQGLQFLIQYYNGEERAKGNILERFSAQQFPDLHSELNLSSLELGDSALYFCASSVDLSAGGMAGELFFGEGSRLTVL.

This chain joins TRBV2 and TRBJ1-4; 9 bases fit TRBD1. The CDR3 is 16 amino acids. Germline values: CDR1 SNHLY, CDR2 FYNNEI. The V and J ends lost 5 bases and 7 bases, in that order; junction bases with no gene match: 11. Here the CDR3 DNA reads TGTGCCAGCAGTTACCAACAGGGGGCTTTTGGTGAAAAACTGTTTTTT. This encodes CASSYQQGAFGEKLFF. Looking up the rest from reference TRBV2 and TRBJ1-4 gives the full variable domain: EPEVTQTPSHQVTQMGQEVILRCVPISNHLYFYWYRQILGQKVEFLVSFYNNEISEKSEIFDDQFSVERPDGSNFTLKIRSTKLEDSAMYFCASSYQQGAFGEKLFFGSGTQLSVL.

This clone was detected only once. This chain uses TRBV9 with TRBJ1-1; D not certain. Germline assignment: CDR1 SGDLS and CDR2 YYNGEE. The CDR3 has 15 residues. The V end lost 0 bases, the J end lost 1 base, and 10 bases lay between the germline ends. The CDR3 sequence is CASSVVGEGNTEAFF. As DNA, the CDR3 is TGTGCCAGCAGCGTAGTTGGGGAGGGGAACACTGAAGCTTTCTTT.

The chain couples TRBV7-2 to TRBJ2-3; D gene ambiguous. The CDR3 extends over 13 amino acids. V was shortened by 5 bases and J by 2 bases, with 8 bases between the two germline ends. Germline V gives CDR1 SGHTA, CDR2 FQGNSA. In DNA form, the CDR3 reads TGTGCCAGCAGCATCGACACCACAGATACGCAGTATTTT. Translation gives CASSIDTTDTQYF. Full variable domain (outside the CDR3, taken from reference TRBV7-2 and TRBJ2-3): GAGVSQSPSNKVTEKGKDVELRCDPISGHTALYWYRQSLGQGLEFLIYFQGNSAPDKSGLPSDRFSAERTGGSVSTLTIQRTQQEDSAVYLCASSIDTTDTQYFGPGTRLTVL.

The chain joins TRBV5-6 to TRBJ2-1, with D uncertain. V lost 0 bases, J lost 3 bases, and 10 bases lay in between. This CDR3 is built from 15 residues. Germline lookup yields CDR1 SGHDT and CDR2 YYEEEE. CDR3 sequence reads: CASSLGETGYNEQFF. In DNA, the CDR3 is TGTGCCAGCAGCTTGGGAGAAACGGGCTACAATGAGCAGTTCTTC.

The rearrangement links TRBV4-3 to TRBJ1-2, with D possibly TRBD1 on 5 matching bases. Trimming took 0 bases from V and 5 from J, leaving 13 bases between them. This CDR3 comprises 15 residues. Germline-derived CDR1 and CDR2 are LGHNA and YSLEER. CDR3 DNA: TGCGCCAGCAGCCAAGATAGGGCAGGGTCGTATGGCTACACCTTC. It codes for CASSQDRAGSYGYTF.

The genes are TRBV7-9 and TRBJ2-3; possibly TRBD2 for D (6 bases). The V and J ends lost 1 base and 2 bases respectively, with 16 bases between them. CDR1 and CDR2 (germline): SEHNR, FQNEAQ (reference sequence). This CDR3 is built from 17 residues. CDR3 residues: CASSLGTDWGDTDTQYF. CDR3 coding DNA: TGTGCCAGCAGCTTAGGAACAGACTGGGGGGACACAGATACGCAGTATTTT.

This clone showed up just a few times. The chain joins TRBV4-2 to TRBJ1-4; possibly TRBD1 for D (6 bases). The CDR3 totals 17 residues. Germline loops: CDR1 LGHNA, CDR2 YNFKEQ. V was pared by 1 base and J by 0 bases, with 12 bases between. The CDR3 region has the DNA TGTGCCAGCAGCCAAGTCGGCCAGGGGACAACTAATGAAAAACTGTTTTTT. Protein: CASSQVGQGTTNEKLFF.

CDR3 coding DNA: TGCAGTGCTACAGCCTACAATGAGCAGTTCTTC. This codes for CSATAYNEQFF. The chain has TRBV20-1 and TRBJ2-1; no firm D call. The ends were cut back, 4 bases at V and 2 bases at J, with 3 bases in the middle. The CDR3 runs to 11 residues. CDR1 and CDR2 (germline): DFQATT, SNEGSKA (reference sequence).

V gene TRBV25-1 combines with J gene TRBJ1-6; D ambiguous. CDR1 and CDR2 from the germline V gene are MGHDK and SYGVNS. The CDR3 length is 14 residues. V lost 4 bases and J 7 bases, leaving 11 bases between the germline ends. The CDR3 sequence is CASSVTPQNSPLHF. The CDR3 DNA is TGTGCCAGCAGTGTAACACCCCAAAATTCACCCCTCCACTTT.

This clone was counted between two and nine times. V is TRBV29-1 and J is TRBJ2-7, with D possibly TRBD2 on 6 matching bases. V was trimmed by 3 bases and J by 4 bases, leaving 7 bases between them. Germline assignment: CDR1 SQVTM and CDR2 ANQGSEA. The CDR3 is made up of 11 amino acids. CDR3 residues: CSVDGTYEQYF. The CDR3 nucleotides read TGCAGCGTTGATGGGACTTACGAGCAGTACTTC.

V and J are TRBV7-2 and TRBJ1-3, with 9 bases fitting TRBD1. With 5 bases clipped from V and 1 base from J, the junction kept 6 bases outside the gene matches. The V gene's germline CDR1 is SGHTA and CDR2 FQGNSA. The CDR3 covers 16 residues. CDR3 residues: CASSRDRVSSGNTIYF. The CDR3 bases are TGTGCCAGCAGCCGGGACAGGGTATCTTCTGGAAACACCATATATTTT.

The chain employs TRBV7-6 and TRBJ2-3; 7 bases line up with TRBD2. CDR3 length: 16 amino acids. V trimming: 0 bases; J trimming: 2 bases; junction bases outside the gene matches: 5. From germline, CDR1 is SGHVS and CDR2 FNYEAQ. CDR3 DNA sequence: TGTGCCAGCAGCTTAGCTGGGGGGGGATTCACAGATACGCAGTATTTT. As protein: CASSLAGGGFTDTQYF.

The chain recombines TRBV29-1 with TRBJ1-1; D not resolved. The CDR3 covers 13 residues. Per germline, CDR1 SQVTM and CDR2 ANQGSEA. The germline V and J ends were trimmed by 4 bases and 0 bases, with 9 bases remaining between them. The CDR3 is CSVGGRLNTEAFF. For the CDR3, the DNA is TGCAGCGTTGGCGGGAGGCTGAACACTGAAGCTTTCTTT. Looking up the rest from reference TRBV29-1 and TRBJ1-1 gives the full variable domain: SAVISQKPSRDICQRGTSLTIQCQVDSQVTMMFWYRQQPGQSLTLIATANQGSEATYESGFVIDKFPISRPNLTFSTLTVSNMSPEDSSIYLCSVGGRLNTEAFFGQGTRLTVV.